A single sample gave rise to the 15 T cell receptor beta chains below, sequenced in a study of shared clonotypes between healthy human individuals. The naive CD8 fraction comprised CD45RO-negative cells positively selected for CCR7 and excluded terminally differentiated effector memory CD45RA+ cells. Sequencing was performed with immunoSEQ multiplex PCR; in TCRdb, only in-frame clones are kept and a portion is missing. The table has over 2,000,000 clones, roughly 93% seen once. Material: naive CD8+ T cells from PBMCs. These receptors were collected from a man aged 18 to 30 in good health. Some clones in this sample may be carry-over from other donors' samples.

Notes on this clone: Other DNA variants within this sample encode the same CDR3. The rearrangement joins TRBV7-8 to TRBJ1-5; tentatively, D is TRBD1 (5 bases). The CDR3 is 16 residues long. Between the trimmed V and J ends, which lost 9 bases and 2 bases, there was a span of 20 bases. Germline V lookup: CDR1 SGHVS, CDR2 FQNEAQ. This chain's CDR3 is CASGYSGGVGNQPQHF. The CDR3 bases are TGTGCCAGTGGCTACTCCGGAGGGGTTGGCAATCAGCCCCAGCATTTT. Full variable domain (missing parts from reference TRBV7-8 and TRBJ1-5): GAGVSQSPRYKVAKRGQDVALRCDPISGHVSLFWYQQALGQGPEFLTYFQNEAQLDKSGLPSDRFFAERPEGSVSTLKIQRTQQEDSAVYLCASGYSGGVGNQPQHFGDGTRLSIL.

The CDR3 loop is CASSIRTSGGSYNEQFF. The DNA of the CDR3 is TGTGCCAGCAGCATCCGGACTAGCGGGGGCTCCTACAATGAGCAGTTCTTC. V and J are TRBV7-6 and TRBJ2-1; 13 bases line up with TRBD2. Losses at the gene ends were 5 bases for V and 0 bases for J; bases not matched to a gene: 4. The CDR3 loop spans 17 amino acids. CDR1 is SGHVS, CDR2 FNYEAQ, per germline.

The chain combines TRBV19 with TRBJ1-5, with D uncertain. The germline gives CDR1 LNHDA, CDR2 SQIVND (reference sequence). Trimming took 7 bases from V and 0 from J, leaving 13 bases between them. The CDR3 runs 15 residues. The CDR3 DNA follows: TGTGCCAGTAAGATTGAGCGGGATAGCAATCAGCCCCAGCATTTT. This sequence encodes CASKIERDSNQPQHF.

The DNA of the CDR3 is TGTGCCAGCAGCTTAACACAAGCCTACGAGCAGTACTTC. Its translation is CASSLTQAYEQYF. This chain joins TRBV7-3 and TRBJ2-7; no definite D call. The CDR3 is 13 amino acids. The germline CDR1 and CDR2 sequences are SGHTA and FQGTGA. V was trimmed by 0 bases and J by 2 bases, leaving 5 bases between them. Using reference TRBV7-3 and TRBJ2-7 for the parts outside the CDR3, the full variable domain is GAGVSQTPSNKVTEKGKYVELRCDPISGHTALYWYRQSLGQGPEFLIYFQGTGAADDSGLPNDRFFAVRPEGSVSTLKIQRTERGDSAVYLCASSLTQAYEQYFGPGTRLTVT.

V and J are TRBV27 and TRBJ2-3; 11 positions agree with TRBD2. Unmatched junction bases numbered 13, after V lost 5 bases and J lost 6 bases. Germline V CDR1 and CDR2: MNHEY, SMNVEV (reference sequence). The CDR3 has 17 residues. DNA for the CDR3: TGTGCCAGCAGTCCAGGGATATTAGCGGGAGGGCGGGATACGCAGTATTTT. As protein: CASSPGILAGGRDTQYF.

The rearrangement joins TRBV29-1 to TRBJ2-7; unclear D gene. Trimming pared 6 bases from V and 4 bases from J, leaving 10 bases between. Germline values: CDR1 SQVTM, CDR2 ANQGSEA. The CDR3 consists of 11 residues. CDR3 loop: CSVRHRYEQYF. The CDR3 nucleotides are TGCAGCGTCCGACATAGATACGAGCAGTACTTC.

This sequence joins TRBV10-3 and TRBJ2-2; D is perhaps TRBD2 (6 bases). Trimming removed 2 bases from V and 6 bases from J, with 13 bases in between. Germline lookup yields CDR1 ENHRY and CDR2 SYGVKD. The CDR3 extends over 15 amino acids. DNA of the CDR3: TGTGCCATCAGTGAGCCCGGGACTGTCCCCGGGGAGCTGTTTTTT. This gives the protein CAISEPGTVPGELFF.

The chain has TRBV5-1 and TRBJ1-2; D not certain. V lost 5 bases to trimming and J lost 2 bases, with 10 bases between them. The CDR3 length is 13 residues. Germline lookup yields CDR1 SGHRS and CDR2 YFSETQ. CDR3 loop: CASRGIINYGYTF. The DNA for the CDR3 is TGCGCCAGCAGGGGGATAATCAACTATGGCTACACCTTC.

The chain is built from TRBV27 and TRBJ2-7, with 8 positions matching TRBD1. V lost 8 bases and J lost 2; bases outside the gene matches: 2. Germline CDR1 MNHEY, CDR2 SMNVEV (reference sequence). The CDR3 totals 12 residues. CDR3: CASGDRTYEQYF. The CDR3, as DNA: TGTGCCAGCGGGGACAGGACCTACGAGCAGTACTTC.

This chain uses TRBV7-9 with TRBJ1-1; D is ambiguous. This CDR3 has 14 amino acids. The V gene lost 4 bases and the J gene lost 2 bases, with 11 bases spanning the gap. Germline assignment: CDR1 SEHNR and CDR2 FQNEAQ (reference sequence). The CDR3 here is CASSSSDLNTEAFF. In DNA form, the CDR3 reads TGTGCCAGCAGCTCCTCCGATTTAAACACTGAAGCTTTCTTT.

The gene calls are TRBV7-9 and TRBJ2-2, with D uncertain. The V gene lost 1 base and the J gene lost 0 bases, with 12 bases spanning the gap. The germline V gene encodes CDR1 SEHNR and CDR2 FQNEAQ (reference sequence). CDR3 length: 17 residues. DNA for the CDR3: TGTGCCAGCAGCTTAGGGTCGCCGCTCACGAACACCGGGGAGCTGTTTTTT. Residues: CASSLGSPLTNTGELFF.

The chain links TRBV9 to TRBJ2-1; a weak D match, TRBD2 (5 bases). Per germline, CDR1 SGDLS and CDR2 YYNGEE. CDR3 size: 15 residues. The V and J ends lost 1 base and 5 bases respectively, with 13 bases between them. This CDR3 is CASSVSERRNNEQFF. DNA of the CDR3: TGTGCCAGCAGCGTAAGTGAGCGGAGAAACAATGAGCAGTTCTTC. Full variable domain (outside the CDR3, taken from reference TRBV9 and TRBJ2-1): DSGVTQTPKHLITATGQRVTLRCSPRSGDLSVYWYQQSLDQGLQFLIQYYNGEERAKGNILERFSAQQFPDLHSELNLSSLELGDSALYFCASSVSERRNNEQFFGPGTRLTVL.

This clone was found a few times. This chain connects TRBV21-1 to TRBJ2-2; TRBD2 is taken as the D call from the table, unchecked against the DNA. TRBV21-1 is a recognized pseudogene. The CDR3 totals 12 residues. The CDR3 reads CARGTLDGELFF. The CDR3 DNA follows: TGTGCCCGAGGCACCCTCGACGGGGAGCTGTTTTTT.

V usage is TRBV7-9 and J usage is TRBJ2-5; 10 nucleotides match TRBD2. The CDR3 sequence is 15 residues long. Germline loops: CDR1 SEHNR, CDR2 FQNEAQ (reference sequence). V lost 5 bases and J lost 6; bases outside the gene matches: 9. The CDR3 protein is CASSPLAGDAKTQYF. CDR3 nucleotides: TGTGCCAGCAGCCCTCTAGCGGGAGACGCGAAGACCCAGTACTTC.

This clone occurred once. The chain recombines TRBV10-2 with TRBJ2-3; D not certain. The CDR3 is 14 residues long. Germline assignment: CDR1 WSHSY and CDR2 SAAADI. V shed 7 bases and J shed 1 base, with 12 bases lying between them. CDR3 in amino acids: CASKEGGRTDTQYF. The CDR3 DNA is TGCGCCAGCAAAGAAGGCGGCCGCACAGATACGCAGTATTTT.